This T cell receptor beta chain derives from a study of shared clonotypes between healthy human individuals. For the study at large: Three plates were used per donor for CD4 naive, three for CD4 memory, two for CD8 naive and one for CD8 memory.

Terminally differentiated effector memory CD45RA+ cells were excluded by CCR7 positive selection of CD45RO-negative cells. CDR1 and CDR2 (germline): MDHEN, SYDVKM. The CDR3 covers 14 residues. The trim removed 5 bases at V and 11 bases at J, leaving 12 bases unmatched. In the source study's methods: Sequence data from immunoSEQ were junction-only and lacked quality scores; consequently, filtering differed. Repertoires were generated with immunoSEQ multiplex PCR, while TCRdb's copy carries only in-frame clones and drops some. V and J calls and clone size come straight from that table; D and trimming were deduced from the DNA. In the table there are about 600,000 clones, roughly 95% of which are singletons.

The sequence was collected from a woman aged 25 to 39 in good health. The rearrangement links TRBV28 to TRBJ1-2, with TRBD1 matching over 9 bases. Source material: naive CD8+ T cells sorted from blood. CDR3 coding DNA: TGTGCCAGCAGTACCCGGGACAGGGTTTCGGAGTACACCTTC. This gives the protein CASSTRDRVSEYTF.